The next 29 T cell receptor beta chains were all read from a single sample in a study of tumor and adjacent non-tumor tissue in lung cancer. No cell sorting was done before RNA was extracted from the tissue. Three rounds of nested PCR, following a modified ARM-PCR protocol, produced the TCRbeta library. In TCRdb, the multiplex PCR reads were re-called with MiXCR into one record per CDR3 protein. The sample has under 100,000 distinct CDR3 sequences, around 70% seen once; the top ten hold around 12%. The specimen sequenced was lung tumor tissue. The origin of the receptors is a woman between 65 and 79 years old with non-small cell lung cancer.

This chain connects TRBV11-2 to TRBJ2-1; the D gene is possibly TRBD2 (6 bases). Germline V lookup: CDR1 SGHAT, CDR2 FQNNGV. V dropped 5 bases and J dropped 10 bases, with 15 bases sitting between them. The CDR3 covers 13 residues. The CDR3 protein is CASSRPSAGEQFF. CDR3 sequence (DNA): TGTGCCAGCAGCCGGCCGTCCGCGGGAGAGCAGTTCTTC.

The sample holds many counts of this clonotype. The chain links TRBV28 to TRBJ2-2; possible D gene TRBD1, 7 bases. The germline CDR1 and CDR2 sequences are MDHEN and SYDVKM. V was pared by 4 bases and J by 1 base, with 13 bases between. This CDR3 spans 16 amino acids. For the CDR3, the DNA is TGTGCCAGCAGTTACTGGGGGGACAGGAACACCGGGGAGCTGTTTTTT. Its protein is CASSYWGDRNTGELFF. The complete variable domain, with remaining parts taken from reference TRBV28 and TRBJ2-2, reads DVKVTQSSRYLVKRTGEKVFLECVQDMDHENMFWYRQDPGLGLRLIYFSYDVKMKEKGDIPEGYSVSREKKERFSLILESASTNQTSMYLCASSYWGDRNTGELFFGEGSRLTVL.

This clonotype was observed a few times. The rearrangement links TRBV11-1 to TRBJ1-1, with D unresolved. Germline V gene sequence: CDR1 SGHAT, CDR2 FQDESV (reference sequence). The CDR3 totals 15 residues. Trimming took off 2 bases at V and 6 bases at J, with 16 bases between the two ends. Written as DNA, the CDR3 is TGTGCCAGCAGCTTACACACAGCGGGGAAGGCTGAAGCTTTCTTT. Encoded protein: CASSLHTAGKAEAFF.

In the case of this clonotype: The junction shows a germline mismatch at one end, possibly a read error. The chain uses TRBV11-1 and TRBJ2-1; the D is unclear. This CDR3 is built from 12 residues. CDR1 is SGHAT and CDR2 is FQDESV in the germline V gene (reference sequence). CDR3 sequence: CTSSLQGTTPQF. For the CDR3, the DNA is TGTACCAGCAGCTTACAAGGAACCACGCCACAGTTC.

With regard to this clonotype: Because it lacks the conserved phenylalanine or tryptophan at the end, this CDR3 is likely a read error. The rearrangement joins TRBV11-3 to TRBJ2-3; no firm D call. There are 13 residues in the CDR3. From germline, CDR1 is SGHNT and CDR2 YENEEA. CDR3 sequence: CVSSLGNTDTQYC. The CDR3 nucleotides are TGTGTCAGCAGCTTAGGGAACACAGATACGCAGTATTGT.

As to this clonotype: Compared with germline, one end of the junction differs, possibly owing to a read error. The chain is built from TRBV5-1 and TRBJ2-5, with D hard to call. Germline V CDR1 and CDR2: SGHRS, YFSETQ. CDR3 length: 11 residues. The CDR3 sequence: CATSSEETQYF. The CDR3 coding sequence is TGCGCCACCAGCTCGGAGGAGACCCAGTACTTC.

Regarding this clonotype: A junction end diverges from the germline sequence, so it may reflect a read error. The rearrangement uses TRBV5-6 and TRBJ2-3; D not resolved. Germline loops: CDR1 SGHDT, CDR2 YYEEEE. This CDR3 has 16 amino acids. The CDR3 protein is CASTLTDGPSTDMQFF. The CDR3, as DNA: TGTGCCAGCACCCTGACGGACGGACCGAGCACAGATATGCAGTTTTTT.

This clonotype was seen a single time. The chain is built from TRBV6-5 and TRBJ1-1; perhaps TRBD1 as D (5 bases). Deletions cut 0 bases from V and 9 bases from J, with 17 bases between. Germline V CDR1 and CDR2: MNHEY, SVGAGI. The CDR3 runs 15 residues. CDR3 DNA: TGTGCCAGCAGTTACTCCAGGGTCCTGAACACCAAAGCTTTCTTT. Protein sequence: CASSYSRVLNTKAFF.

This sequence joins TRBV12-3 or TRBV12-4 and TRBJ2-1; possible D gene TRBD2, 6 bases. The ends were cut back, 1 base at V and 15 bases at J, with 19 bases in the middle. The CDR3 contains 14 residues. The CDR3 DNA is TGTGCCAGCAGTTTAGGGGGGGTCTACAATGAGTGGTTCTTC. This encodes CASSLGGVYNEWFF.

In the case of this clonotype: A junction end diverges from the germline sequence, so it may reflect a read error. The chain combines TRBV4-1 with TRBJ2-1; TRBD2 is a possible D gene (5 bases). The length of the CDR3 is 16 residues. Germline assignment: CDR1 MGHRA and CDR2 YSYEKL. The CDR3 loop is CASSLVSGRALGERSF. The CDR3 coding sequence is TGCGCCAGCAGCCTAGTCAGCGGAAGGGCCTTGGGTGAGCGGTCCTTC.

A word on this clonotype: Compared with germline, one end of the junction differs, possibly owing to a read error. The chain is built from TRBV6-2 or TRBV6-3 and TRBJ2-5, with 7 bases aligning to TRBD2. Germline V CDR1 and CDR2: MNHEY, SVGEGT. This CDR3 is 14 amino acids long. DNA of the CDR3: TGTGCCAGTAGTTACCGCGGGAGCGGGGTGACCCAGTATTTC. Its protein product is CASSYRGSGVTQYF.

With regard to this clonotype: At one of its ends the junction is not consistent with the germline gene, which may arise from a read error. The J gene is TRBJ2-3, the V gene TRBV4-2; D is unresolved. In germline, CDR1 is LGHNA, CDR2 YNFKEQ. The CDR3 contains 13 residues. CDR3 nucleotide sequence: TGTGCCAGCAACCAAACTACTACAGATACGCAGTATTTT. This translates into CASNQTTTDTQYF.

Concerning this clonotype: At one end the junction does not follow the germline gene, possibly because of a read error. This chain links TRBV6-5 with TRBJ1-2; the D gene is possibly TRBD1 (5 bases). The CDR3 is 13 amino acids. Germline V gene lookup returns CDR1 MNHEY and CDR2 SVGAGI. The CDR3 nucleotides read TGTGTCAGCAGTTACTCGAGACAGCATGGCTACACCTTC. As protein: CVSSYSRQHGYTF.

In its sample, this clonotype is medium-sized. The chain has TRBV11-1 and TRBJ2-2; D is undetermined. CDR3 length: 13 amino acids. V lost 0 bases and J lost 8, with 7 bases in between. Per the germline V gene, CDR1 is SGHAT and CDR2 is FQDESV (reference sequence). CDR3 sequence reads: CASSLAAGGELFF. CDR3 DNA: TGTGCCAGCAGCTTAGCCGCCGGAGGGGAGCTGTTTTTT. The full variable domain, completed using reference TRBV11-1 and TRBJ2-2, is EAEVAQSPRYKITEKSQAVAFWCDPISGHATLYWYRQILGQGPELLVQFQDESVVDDSQLPKDRFSAERLKGVDSTLKIQPAELGDSAMYLCASSLAAGGELFFGEGSRLTVL.

This clonotype was recorded once. Given the absence of the conserved phenylalanine or tryptophan at the CDR3 end, a read error is likely. The rearrangement joins TRBV5-6 to TRBJ1-6; no firm D call. V lost 4 bases and J lost 0, with 8 bases in between. Germline V gene sequence: CDR1 SGHDT, CDR2 YYEEEE. The CDR3 is 15 residues long. CDR3: CASSGWSSYNSPLHY. The CDR3 region has the DNA TGTGCCAGCAGCGGCTGGAGCTCCTATAATTCACCCCTCCACTAT.

This clonotype has a single count. The junction and the germline gene differ at one end; a read error may be behind it. The chain has TRBV11-2 and TRBJ2-1; no reliable D call. The V gene's germline CDR1 is SGHAT and CDR2 FQNNGV. The length of the CDR3 is 12 residues. The chain's CDR3 is CANSPGPAEQFF. CDR3 coding DNA: TGTGCCAACAGCCCCGGACCAGCGGAGCAGTTCTTC.

Remarks on this clonotype: It may be a read error: a sequence one base away is much more abundant. V is TRBV10-2 and J is TRBJ2-7; D may be TRBD1 (5 bases). CDR1 is WSHSY, CDR2 SAAADI, per germline. With 2 bases removed from V and 2 bases from J, the gap between germline ends came to 16 bases. This CDR3 comprises 16 residues. Here the CDR3 reads CASSEILQGGAYEQYF. DNA for the CDR3: TGCGCCAGCAGTGAGATTCTGCAGGGTGGGGCCTACGAGCAGTACTTC.

The rearrangement joins TRBV6-2 or TRBV6-3 to TRBJ2-7, with D perhaps matching TRBD2 (6 bases). CDR1 and CDR2 from the germline V gene are MNHEY and SVGEGT. V dropped 8 bases and J dropped 7 bases, with 18 bases sitting between them. The CDR3 consists of 13 residues. CDR3 protein: CASGRIAEREQYV. Here the CDR3 DNA reads TGTGCCAGCGGTCGAATAGCGGAGAGAGAGCAGTACGTC.

Comment on this clonotype: One end of the junction varies from germline; a read error may be responsible. V is TRBV20-1 and J is TRBJ2-5; 9 bases agree with TRBD2. Germline CDR1 is DFQATT and CDR2 is SNEGSKA (reference sequence). CDR3 length: 17 residues. The CDR3 nucleotides are TGCAGTACTAGAGGGGATATAGCGGGAGATTACAGGGAGACCCAGTACTTC. Its translation: CSTRGDIAGDYRETQYF.

In regard to this clonotype: A junction boundary mismatches the germline segment, possibly from a read error. The chain couples TRBV29-1 to TRBJ2-1; 9 bases are a match to TRBD2. The CDR3 totals 17 residues. The germline gives CDR1 SQVTM, CDR2 ANQGSEA. The CDR3 loop reads CSVHILGGSGGYNKQFF. The CDR3 DNA is TGCAGCGTCCATATCCTGGGGGGTAGCGGGGGATACAATAAGCAGTTCTTC.

Turning to this clonotype: A much larger clone is a single base away; this may be a read error. The chain has TRBV20-1 and TRBJ2-3, with D perhaps matching TRBD2 (5 bases). The CDR3 has 13 amino acids. CDR1 is DFQATT, CDR2 SNEGSKA, per germline (reference sequence). The CDR3 sequence is CNASYLAPDTQYF. CDR3 sequence (DNA): TGCAATGCTAGTTATCTAGCCCCAGATACGCAGTATTTT.

This chain links TRBV12-3 or TRBV12-4 with TRBJ2-1; the D is unclear. The CDR3 has 13 amino acids. Trimming removed 4 bases from V and 12 bases from J, with 16 bases in between. CDR3 sequence reads: CASSSHRSGGQFF. CDR3 bases: TGTGCCAGCAGTTCACATCGGTCAGGCGGGCAGTTCTTC.

This clonotype appeared a few times. One end of the junction fails to match germline, which may point to a read error. J is TRBJ1-3 and V is TRBV28; no reliable D call. Germline-derived CDR1 and CDR2 are MDHEN and SYDVKM. The CDR3 consists of 15 residues. CDR3 DNA sequence: TGTGCCAACAGTTCTGCGTCGAGCTCTGGAAACACCATATATTTT. It codes for CANSSASSSGNTIYF.

The rearrangement joins TRBV10-1 to TRBJ2-7; 8 bases fit TRBD2. The CDR3 loop spans 17 amino acids. Germline V gives CDR1 WNHNN, CDR2 SYGVQD (reference sequence). V dropped 4 bases and J dropped 5; count of bases not matched to a gene: 16. This CDR3 reads CASSAIPPAGDFNEQYF. In DNA form, the CDR3 reads TGCGCCAGCAGTGCCATCCCTCCAGCGGGAGATTTCAACGAGCAGTACTTC.

This clonotype was picked up many times. V gene TRBV20-1 combines with J gene TRBJ1-1, with no clear D. Germline loops: CDR1 DFQATT, CDR2 SNEGSKA (reference sequence). CDR3 size: 15 residues. V was shortened by 1 base and J by 1 base, with 13 bases between the two germline ends. The DNA of the CDR3 is TGCAGTGCTAGAGCAGGAGGAAGCGAGAACACTGAAGCTTTCTTT. This encodes CSARAGGSENTEAFF.

In the case of this clonotype: At one of its ends the junction is not consistent with the germline gene, which may arise from a read error. The chain combines TRBV5-1 with TRBJ1-2; 7 bases match TRBD1. CDR3 length: 13 residues. Germline assignment: CDR1 SGHRS and CDR2 YFSETQ. CDR3: CASRRQGEDDYIF. The CDR3 coding sequence is TGCGCCAGCAGACGGCAGGGGGAGGATGACTACATCTTC.

With regard to this clonotype: A read error may be the cause here, since a much bigger clone is one base away. The V gene is TRBV20-1, the J gene TRBJ1-5; perhaps TRBD1 as D (5 bases). With 5 bases removed from V and 0 bases from J, the gap between germline ends came to 17 bases. Germline V gene data show CDR1 as DFQATT and CDR2 as SNEGSKA (reference sequence). The CDR3 extends over 16 amino acids. The CDR3 loop is CSASGSGTHSNQPQHF. CDR3 DNA: TGCAGTGCTTCCGGGTCAGGGACCCATAGCAATCAGCCCCAGCATTTT.

This clonotype came up once. A much larger clone lies one base from this, so it may be a read error. The V call is TRBV6-1, the J call TRBJ1-2; no reliable D call. V lost 8 bases, J lost 1 base, and 17 bases lay in between. The CDR3 contains 15 residues. The V gene's germline CDR1 is MNHNS and CDR2 SASEGT. The CDR3 protein is CASRFGQVYNYGYTF. The CDR3 coding sequence is TGTGCCAGCCGCTTTGGGCAGGTTTATAACTATGGCTACACCTTC.

The chain has TRBV20-1 and TRBJ1-1, with TRBD1 matching 7 bases. CDR1 and CDR2 (germline): DFQATT, SNEGSKA (reference sequence). This CDR3 is 15 amino acids long. Losses at the gene ends were 6 bases for V and 1 base for J; bases not matched to a gene: 11. The CDR3, as DNA: TGCAGTGCCCCCGGAGCGGACAGGAGGAACACTGAAGCTTTCTTT. This translates into CSAPGADRRNTEAFF.